This T cell receptor beta chain was identified during a study of memory CD4+ T cells and cytomegalovirus serostatus. Assay: immunoSEQ multiplex PCR; the TCRdb copy retains only in-frame clones and omits some. This sample yields about 62,000 clones, of which about 76% are seen a single time; around 4.3% belongs to the top ten. Single viable CD3+CD4+CD8-CD45RO+ cells were sorted as the memory CD4+ T cells. The trim removed 4 bases at V and 5 bases at J, leaving 8 bases unmatched. Germline assignment: CDR1 SGHTA and CDR2 FQGTGA. The CDR3 has 15 amino acids. The V call is TRBV7-3, the J call TRBJ2-5; 9 nucleotides line up with TRBD2. The receptor comes from an adult in good health and CMV-seropositive. The sample was memory CD4+ T cells from blood. The CDR3 region is CASSSPGSGGETQYF. CDR3 nucleotide sequence: TGTGCCAGCAGCTCCCCGGGTAGCGGGGGTGAGACCCAGTACTTC.